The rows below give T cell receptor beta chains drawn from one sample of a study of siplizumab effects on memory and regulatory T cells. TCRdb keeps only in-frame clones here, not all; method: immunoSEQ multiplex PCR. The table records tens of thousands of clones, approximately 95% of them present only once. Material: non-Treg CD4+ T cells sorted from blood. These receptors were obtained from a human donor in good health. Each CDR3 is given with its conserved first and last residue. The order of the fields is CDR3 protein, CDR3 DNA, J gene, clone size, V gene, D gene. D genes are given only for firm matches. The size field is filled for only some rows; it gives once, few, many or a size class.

CASSSPGGQETQYF	TGTGCCAGCAGCTCTCCGGGGGGCCAAGAGACCCAGTACTTC	TRBJ2-5	.	TRBV5-4	TRBD2
CASSESLGSGANVLTF	TGCGCCAGCAGTGAGTCGCTAGGCTCTGGGGCCAACGTCCTGACTTTC	TRBJ2-6	.	TRBV10-2	.
CASSLATGYNYGYTF	TGCGCCAGCAGCTTGGCCACGGGTTATAACTATGGCTACACCTTC	TRBJ1-2	.	TRBV5-1	.
CASSFIGGSADEQYF	TGTGCCAGCAGCTTTATAGGGGGATCCGCCGACGAGCAGTACTTC	TRBJ2-7	.	TRBV9	.
CASSTASYEQYF	TGTGCCAGCTCGACGGCTTCCTACGAGCAGTACTTC	TRBJ2-7	.	TRBV18	.
CASSDPGTGQNTEAFF	TGCGCCAGCAGTGATCCCGGGACAGGTCAGAACACTGAAGCTTTCTTT	TRBJ1-1	.	TRBV10-2	TRBD1
CSVGLSLYEQYF	TGCAGCGTTGGGCTCAGCCTCTACGAGCAGTACTTC	TRBJ2-7	.	TRBV29-1	.
CASSLNRGSGNTIYF	TGTGCCAGCAGCTTGAACAGGGGGTCTGGAAACACCATATATTTT	TRBJ1-3	.	TRBV5-5	TRBD1
CAWSVLGRIFDEQFF	TGTGCCTGGAGTGTACTCGGCAGGATATTCGATGAGCAGTTCTTC	TRBJ2-1	.	TRBV30	.
CASSYSGAETQYF	TGTGCCAGCAGTTACTCGGGGGCAGAGACCCAGTACTTC	TRBJ2-5	.	TRBV6-5	.
CASSQNRDTEAFF	TGTGCCAGCAGCCAAAACAGGGACACTGAAGCTTTCTTT	TRBJ1-1	.	TRBV4-2	.
CASSAPPGGISDTQYF	TGTGCCAGCAGCGCTCCGCCCGGGGGAATCTCAGATACGCAGTATTTT	TRBJ2-3	once	TRBV9	.
CASRAHGSDTQYF	TGTGCCAGCAGAGCTCACGGGTCAGATACGCAGTATTTT	TRBJ2-3	.	TRBV6-5	.
CASSSGTGLYEQYF	TGTGCCAGCAGCTCAGGGACAGGGCTCTACGAGCAGTACTTC	TRBJ2-7	.	TRBV11-3	TRBD1
CASSLASGGANTGELFF	TGCGCCAGCAGCTTGGCTAGCGGGGGGGCGAACACCGGGGAGCTGTTTTTT	TRBJ2-2	.	TRBV5-1	TRBD2
CASSLGQEQYF	TGTGCCAGCAGCTTGGGTCAGGAGCAGTACTTC	TRBJ2-7	.	TRBV11-2	.
CASSLDGLNEQYF	TGTGCCAGCAGCTTAGATGGTCTCAACGAGCAGTACTTC	TRBJ2-7	once	TRBV7-9	.
CASSLPPGGYTF	TGTGCCAGCAGCTTACCCCCGGGTGGCTACACCTTC	TRBJ1-2	.	TRBV7-8	.
CASSRGATMNTEAFF	TGTGCCAGCTCACGGGGGGCGACGATGAACACTGAAGCTTTCTTT	TRBJ1-1	once	TRBV18	.
CAWTPLQDLSGNTIYF	TGTGCCTGGACCCCATTACAGGACCTCTCTGGAAACACCATATATTTT	TRBJ1-3	.	TRBV30	.
CASSLGTDSGTF	TGTGCCAGCAGCTTAGGGACAGACTCGGGTACCTTC	TRBJ1-2	.	TRBV7-2	.
CASSLTTNYGYTF	TGTGCCAGCAGCTTGACAACTAACTATGGCTACACCTTC	TRBJ1-2	.	TRBV5-5	.
CASNSHGEAFF	TGTGCCAGCAATTCACACGGTGAAGCTTTCTTT	TRBJ1-1	.	TRBV6-5	.
CASSLRATYEQYF	TGTGCCAGCAGCTTGAGGGCAACCTACGAGCAGTACTTC	TRBJ2-7	once	TRBV5-5	.
CASSEGLGSASNQPQHF	TGTGCCAGCAGTGAGGGACTCGGGAGCGCTAGCAATCAGCCCCAGCATTTT	TRBJ1-5	.	TRBV6-1	.
CASSFWRGKGTAGANVLTF	TGTGCCAGCAGTTTTTGGCGGGGCAAGGGAACGGCTGGGGCCAACGTCCTGACTTTC	TRBJ2-6	.	TRBV27	.
CASSLASVSNTGELFF	TGTGCCAGCAGCTTAGCTAGCGTATCGAACACCGGGGAGCTGTTTTTT	TRBJ2-2	.	TRBV11-3	.